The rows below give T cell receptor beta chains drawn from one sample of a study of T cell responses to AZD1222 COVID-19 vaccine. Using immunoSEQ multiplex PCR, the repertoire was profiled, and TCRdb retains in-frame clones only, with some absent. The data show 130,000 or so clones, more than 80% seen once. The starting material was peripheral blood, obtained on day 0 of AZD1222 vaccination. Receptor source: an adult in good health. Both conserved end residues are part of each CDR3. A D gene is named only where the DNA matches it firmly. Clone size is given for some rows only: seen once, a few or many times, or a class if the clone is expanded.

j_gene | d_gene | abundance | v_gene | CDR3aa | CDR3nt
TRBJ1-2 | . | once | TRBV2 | CASSGHYGYTF | TGTGCCAGCAGCGGTCACTATGGCTACACCTTC
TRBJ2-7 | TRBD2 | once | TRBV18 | CASSPGTSGYEQYF | TGTGCCAGCTCGCCCGGGACTAGCGGTTACGAGCAGTACTTC
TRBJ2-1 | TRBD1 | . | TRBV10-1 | CASSEMKGAMNEQFF | TGCGCCAGCAGTGAGATGAAGGGGGCGATGAATGAGCAGTTCTTC
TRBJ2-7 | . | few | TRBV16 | CASSLTGTLEQYF | TGTGCCAGCAGCCTGACGGGGACCTTGGAGCAGTACTTC
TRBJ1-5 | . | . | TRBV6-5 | CASSYLGGGQPQHF | TGTGCCAGCAGTTACTTAGGGGGGGGGCAGCCCCAGCATTTT
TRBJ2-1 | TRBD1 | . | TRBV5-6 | CASSHGQALFDEQFF | TGTGCCAGCAGCCATGGACAGGCGCTATTCGATGAGCAGTTCTTC
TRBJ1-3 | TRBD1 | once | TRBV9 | CASSADRANSGNTIYF | TGTGCCAGCAGCGCAGACAGGGCGAACTCTGGAAACACCATATATTTT
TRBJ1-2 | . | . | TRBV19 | CASSTGTSTGYTF | TGTGCCAGTAGTACAGGGACCTCAACTGGCTACACCTTC
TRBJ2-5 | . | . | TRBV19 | CASSMTRETQYF | TGTGCCAGTAGTATGACTCGAGAGACCCAGTACTTC
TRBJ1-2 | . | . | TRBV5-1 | CASSGGDGYTF | TGCGCCAGCAGCGGGGGGGACGGCTACACCTTC
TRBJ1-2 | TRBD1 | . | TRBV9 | CASSHSETGKYGYTF | TGTGCCAGCTCCCATAGCGAGACAGGGAAGTATGGCTACACCTTC
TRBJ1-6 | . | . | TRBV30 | CAWSREQGLSPLHF | TGTGCCTGGAGTAGGGAACAGGGTTTGTCACCCCTCCACTTT
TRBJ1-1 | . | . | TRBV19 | CASSISGNTEAFF | TGTGCCAGTAGTATTTCTGGGAACACTGAAGCTTTCTTT
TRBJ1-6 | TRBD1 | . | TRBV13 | CASSPGQGTGNSPLHF | TGTGCCAGCAGCCCCGGACAGGGCACAGGGAATTCACCCCTCCACTTT
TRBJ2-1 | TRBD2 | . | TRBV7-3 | CASSLTSGGFYNEQFF | TGTGCCAGCAGCTTAACTAGCGGGGGTTTCTACAATGAGCAGTTCTTC
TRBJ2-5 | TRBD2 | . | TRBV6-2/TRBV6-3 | CASSYGAGEEETQYF | TGTGCCAGCAGTTATGGAGCGGGGGAGGAAGAGACCCAGTACTTC
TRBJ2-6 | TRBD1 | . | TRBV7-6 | CASSISQGAGANVLTF | TGTGCCAGCAGCATTTCACAGGGGGCTGGGGCCAACGTCCTGACTTTC
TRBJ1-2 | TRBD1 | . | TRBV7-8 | CASSWDRTNYGYTF | TGTGCCAGCAGCTGGGACAGGACTAACTATGGCTACACCTTC
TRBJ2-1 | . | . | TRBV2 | CASSGEGGKSSYNEQFF | TGTGCCAGCAGTGGAGAGGGCGGCAAGAGCTCCTACAATGAGCAGTTCTTC
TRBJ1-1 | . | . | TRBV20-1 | CSARGATEAFF | TGCAGTGCTAGAGGGGCCACTGAAGCTTTCTTT
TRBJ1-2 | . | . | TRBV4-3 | CASSQDLRGNYGYTF | TGCGCCAGCAGCCAAGATCTTCGGGGAAACTATGGCTACACCTTC
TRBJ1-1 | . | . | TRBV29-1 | CSVRENTEAFF | TGCAGCGTGAGGGAGAACACTGAAGCTTTCTTT
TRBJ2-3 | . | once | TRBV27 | CASSFVGADPYSTDTQYF | TGTGCCAGCAGTTTTGTTGGGGCCGACCCTTATAGCACAGATACGCAGTATTTT
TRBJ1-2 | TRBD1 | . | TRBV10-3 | CAISNRGEDGYTF | TGTGCCATCAGTAACAGGGGTGAGGATGGCTACACCTTC
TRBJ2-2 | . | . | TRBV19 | CASGKEGRRTGELFF | TGTGCCAGCGGGAAAGAGGGGAGGAGGACCGGGGAGCTGTTTTTT
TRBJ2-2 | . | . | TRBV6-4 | CASSEIPGEIRGPNTGELFF | TGTGCCAGCAGTGAAATCCCCGGGGAGATCAGGGGCCCGAACACCGGGGAGCTGTTTTTT
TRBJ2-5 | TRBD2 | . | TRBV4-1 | CASSHLTGGFQETQYF | TGCGCCAGCAGCCATCTTACGGGGGGATTTCAAGAGACCCAGTACTTC
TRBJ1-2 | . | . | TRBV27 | CASRNPFGYGYTF | TGTGCCAGCAGGAACCCCTTCGGGTATGGCTACACCTTC
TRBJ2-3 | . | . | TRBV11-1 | CASSYRDTQYF | TGTGCCAGCAGCTATAGGGATACGCAGTATTTT
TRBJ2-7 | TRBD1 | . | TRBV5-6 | CASSSGQYTYEQYF | TGTGCCAGCAGCTCGGGACAGTACACCTACGAGCAGTACTTC
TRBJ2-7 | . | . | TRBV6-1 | CASSERSGPYEQYF | TGTGCCAGCAGTGAACGGTCCGGGCCTTACGAGCAGTACTTC
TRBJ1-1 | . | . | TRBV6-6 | CATTDRPPSMNTEAFF | TGTGCCACCACAGACAGGCCCCCATCTATGAACACTGAAGCTTTCTTT
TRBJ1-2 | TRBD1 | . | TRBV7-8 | CASSLGTGDLPNTF | TGTGCCAGCAGCTTAGGGACAGGGGACCTACCCAACACCTTC
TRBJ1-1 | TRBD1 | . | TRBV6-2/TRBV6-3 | CASSDRDTEAFF | TGTGCCAGCAGCGACAGGGACACTGAAGCTTTCTTT
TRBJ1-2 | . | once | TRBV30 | CAWSWTANYGYTF | TGTGCCTGGAGCTGGACCGCAAACTATGGCTACACCTTC
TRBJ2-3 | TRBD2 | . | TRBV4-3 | CASSRGLAVSTDTQYF | TGCGCCAGCAGCCGGGGACTAGCGGTTAGCACAGATACGCAGTATTTT
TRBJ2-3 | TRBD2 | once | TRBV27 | CASSPQRETTDTQYF | TGTGCCAGCAGTCCCCAGCGGGAGACCACAGATACGCAGTATTTT
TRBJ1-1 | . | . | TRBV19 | CASSMGRGGSYAEAFF | TGTGCCAGTAGTATGGGAAGAGGGGGAAGTTACGCTGAAGCTTTCTTT
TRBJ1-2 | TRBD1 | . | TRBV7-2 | CASSFSHPRGLRDGYTF | TGTGCCAGCAGCTTCAGCCACCCCAGGGGGTTGAGGGATGGCTACACCTTC
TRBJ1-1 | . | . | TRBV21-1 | CASTRSVGDTEAFF | TGTGCCAGCACCAGGAGTGTGGGGGACACTGAAGCTTTCTTT
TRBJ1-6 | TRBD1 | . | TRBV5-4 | CASSGAGTGKSPLHF | TGTGCCAGCAGCGGAGCCGGGACAGGGAAATCACCCCTCCACTTT
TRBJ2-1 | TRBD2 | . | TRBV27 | CASSSLGLAGGGNEQFF | TGTGCCAGCAGTTCCCTCGGACTAGCGGGAGGAGGGAATGAGCAGTTCTTC
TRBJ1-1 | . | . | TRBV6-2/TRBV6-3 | CASSYGQGGNTEAFF | TGTGCCAGCAGTTACGGGCAAGGGGGGAACACTGAAGCTTTCTTT
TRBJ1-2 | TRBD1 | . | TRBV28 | CASSWTGNYGYTF | TGTGCCAGCAGTTGGACAGGGAACTATGGCTACACCTTC
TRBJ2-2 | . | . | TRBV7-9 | CASSLAESRGTGELFF | TGTGCCAGCAGCTTAGCAGAAAGCCGGGGCACCGGGGAGCTGTTTTTT
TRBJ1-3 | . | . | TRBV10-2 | CASSESRGGIGNTIYF | TGCGCCAGCAGTGAGTCACGGGGGGGGATCGGAAACACCATATATTTT
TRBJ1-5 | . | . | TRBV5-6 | CASSLAAKPQHF | TGTGCCAGCAGCTTGGCCGCAAAGCCCCAGCATTTT
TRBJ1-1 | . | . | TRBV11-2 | CASSLGQAINTEAFF | TGTGCCAGCAGCTTAGGACAGGCGATTAACACTGAAGCTTTCTTT
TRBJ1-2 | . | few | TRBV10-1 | CASSPRATYGYTF | TGCGCCAGCAGTCCCAGGGCGACCTATGGCTACACCTTC
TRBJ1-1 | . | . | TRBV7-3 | CASSLMGGVGTEAFF | TGTGCCAGCAGCTTAATGGGGGGCGTGGGCACTGAAGCTTTCTTT
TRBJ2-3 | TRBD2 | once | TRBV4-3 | CASSQGRIAGYSDTQYF | TGCGCCAGCAGCCAAGGACGGATAGCGGGATATTCAGATACGCAGTATTTT
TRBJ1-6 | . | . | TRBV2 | CASSDEQGNSPLHF | TGTGCCAGCAGTGATGAGCAGGGAAATTCACCCCTCCACTTT
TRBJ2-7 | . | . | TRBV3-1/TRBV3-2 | CASSPVRAGSYEQYF | TGTGCCAGCAGCCCTGTCCGGGCTGGCTCCTACGAGCAGTACTTC
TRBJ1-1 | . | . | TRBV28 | CASSPLGGVTGGAFF | TGTGCCAGCAGTCCCCTGGGGGGGGTGACAGGCGGAGCTTTCTTT
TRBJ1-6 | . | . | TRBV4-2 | CASSFGDIIDNSPLHF | TGTGCCAGCAGCTTCGGGGACATTATCGATAATTCACCCCTCCACTTT